The clone carrying this T cell receptor beta chain was picked up many times. Its specificity is unknown. The method was immunoSEQ multiplex PCR; TCRdb's version includes in-frame clones alone and lacks a portion of them. This sample has around 55,000 clones, each found more than once. These data come from a study of T cell clonality in common variable immunodeficiency. Whole-study results and caveats: CVID subjects had higher TCRbeta clonality than healthy controls, most marked in about a third. Repertoire-complication correlations in CVID were limited by patient heterogeneity.

This clonotype originated in a person aged 18 to 70 in good health. What was sequenced was peripheral blood mononuclear cells.

CDR3 protein: CASSFHRDRGVWDGYTF. The sequenced CDR3 bases are TGTGCCAGCAGCTTTCACCGGGACAGGGGCGTCTGGGATGGC. The chain joins TRBV7-3 to TRBJ1-2; 10 bases match TRBD1. The CDR3 end lies 3 residues beyond the end of the read and is filled in from the germline J gene. After removal of 3 bases from V and 6 bases from J, the junction contained 13 bases not matched to a gene. CDR3 size: 17 residues. The V gene's germline CDR1 is SGHTA and CDR2 FQGTGA.